These 4 T cell receptor beta chains originate from one sample sequenced in a study of T cells in localized non-small cell lung cancer. Repertoires were generated with immunoSEQ multiplex PCR, while TCRdb's copy carries only in-frame clones and drops some. The profile shows roughly 9,900 clones, less than 60% of them singletons. This specimen consisted of lymph node tissue, obtained before any cancer treatment. These receptors all stem from a woman aged 35-70 years with stage II squamous cell lung carcinoma.

The chain combines TRBV28 with TRBJ1-2; TRBD1 matches 8 bases. After removal of 7 bases from V and 4 bases from J, the junction contained 11 bases not matched to a gene. Germline values: CDR1 MDHEN, CDR2 SYDVKM. CDR3 length: 15 amino acids. The CDR3 sequence: CASTFAQGASYGYTF. The CDR3 bases are TGTGCCAGCACCTTCGCGCAGGGGGCTAGCTATGGCTACACCTTC.

The chain employs TRBV6-8 and TRBJ1-3; D uncertain. Germline V lookup: CDR1 MNHGY, CDR2 SAAAGT. V lost 5 bases, J lost 4 bases, and 18 bases lay in between. This CDR3 has 16 residues. CDR3 sequence (DNA): TGTGCCAGCAGTATTTTAGACCTAACGGGCGGAAACACCATATATTTT. Protein sequence: CASSILDLTGGNTIYF.

This clone was counted a few times. The chain employs TRBV28 and TRBJ1-3; tentative D call: TRBD1 (6 bases). V was cut by 5 bases and J by 7 bases, with 15 bases left in between. Germline values: CDR1 MDHEN, CDR2 SYDVKM. This CDR3 contains 14 residues. CDR3 loop: CASSPTGGGNTIYF. The CDR3 coding sequence is TGTGCCAGCAGTCCGACGGGAGGGGGGAACACCATATATTTT. The entire variable domain, with the rest obtained from reference TRBV28 and TRBJ1-3, is as follows: DVKVTQSSRYLVKRTGEKVFLECVQDMDHENMFWYRQDPGLGLRLIYFSYDVKMKEKGDIPEGYSVSREKKERFSLILESASTNQTSMYLCASSPTGGGNTIYFGEGSWLTVV.

This clone was observed a few times. J is TRBJ1-4 and V is TRBV19; D unclear. This CDR3 spans 15 amino acids. Germline assignment: CDR1 LNHDA and CDR2 SQIVND (reference sequence). V was cut by 3 bases and J by 7 bases, with 15 bases left in between. CDR3 sequence (DNA): TGTGCCAGTAGTATTGGTCCCAGTCGGGGTGAAAAACTGTTTTTT. It yields the protein CASSIGPSRGEKLFF.